Listed here are 26 T cell receptor beta chains from one sample, sequenced in a study of T cells after yellow fever vaccination. TCRdb ran MiXCR on the 5' RACE reads and lists one entry per CDR3 protein. The sample has hundreds of thousands of distinct CDR3 sequences, approximately 9% seen once. The sequencing used PBMCs, collected on the day of the first yellow fever vaccination. The receptor source for this set is a man younger than 35 who received the YFV17D yellow fever vaccine.

Only a few counts were recorded for this clonotype. The chain is built from TRBV7-2 and TRBJ2-3; D remains ambiguous. This CDR3 has 15 residues. V was cut by 5 bases and J by 0 bases, with 12 bases left in between. CDR1 is SGHTA and CDR2 is FQGNSA in the germline V gene. The CDR3 is CASSPRVISTDTQYF. DNA of the CDR3: TGTGCCAGCAGCCCCCGGGTAATTAGCACAGATACGCAGTATTTT.

This clonotype was counted at least ten times. The CDR3 coding sequence is TGTGCCAGCAGCATTGCGGGGGGGCCAGATACGCAGTATTTT. It encodes CASSIAGGPDTQYF. J is TRBJ2-3 and V is TRBV7-8; 9 nucleotides match TRBD2. CDR1 and CDR2 (germline): SGHVS, FQNEAQ. Unmatched junction bases numbered 4, after V lost 5 bases and J lost 4 bases. The CDR3 spans 14 residues.

Ten or more counts support this clonotype. This chain joins TRBV3-1 and TRBJ2-7; 10 nucleotides line up with TRBD1. The length of the CDR3 is 14 residues. The J segment lost 4 bases and the V segment lost 6 bases, leaving 6 bases of the junction unmatched. Germline V gene lookup returns CDR1 LGHDT and CDR2 YNNKEL (reference sequence). CDR3 sequence: CASSSGQGDYEQYV. CDR3 in DNA: TGTGCCAGCAGTTCTGGACAGGGGGATTACGAGCAGTACGTC.

This clonotype was seen at least ten times. The rearrangement joins TRBV12-5 to TRBJ2-1, with D perhaps given as TRBD1 or TRBD2 (5 bases each). Germline V gene data show CDR1 as LGHNT and CDR2 as FRNRAP. V dropped 8 bases and J dropped 5 bases, with 13 bases sitting between them. The CDR3 is 13 residues long. In nucleotides, the CDR3 is TGTGCTAGTAGAGAGGGGAGCCACAATGAGCAGTTCTTC. This codes for CASREGSHNEQFF.

This clonotype was seen a handful of times. The V and J genes are TRBV7-3 and TRBJ2-1, with 8 bases fitting TRBD2. Germline assignment: CDR1 SGHTA and CDR2 FQGTGA. CDR3 length: 16 residues. V gave up 3 bases and J gave up 6 bases; unmatched junction bases: 10. CDR3 residues: CASSFSGAGGANEQFF. The CDR3 DNA follows: TGTGCCAGCAGCTTTTCCGGGGCCGGGGGGGCCAATGAGCAGTTCTTC.

This clonotype has just a few counts. The CDR3 DNA reads TGCGCCAGCAGCCACTACCTGCCCAGGGGTAGGGGCACTGAAGCTTTCTTT. Amino acids: CASSHYLPRGRGTEAFF. This sequence joins TRBV4-1 and TRBJ1-1; weak D call: TRBD1 (6 bases). The CDR3 length is 17 residues. V lost 3 bases to trimming and J lost 4 bases, with 21 bases between them. The V gene's germline CDR1 is MGHRA and CDR2 YSYEKL.

For this clonotype: A much more abundant neighbour one base away suggests this may be a read error. V and J are TRBV5-1 and TRBJ2-1, with D perhaps matching TRBD1 (6 bases). Trimming stripped 2 bases from V and 7 bases from J, with 16 bases between. The CDR3 totals 15 residues. Germline values: CDR1 SGHRS, CDR2 YFSETQ. The CDR3 loop reads CASSFEHRDTNEQFF. The CDR3 DNA sequence: TGCGCCAGCAGCTTTGAACATAGGGACACGAATGAGCAGTTCTTC.

J is TRBJ2-5 and V is TRBV6-2 or TRBV6-3; D is perhaps TRBD2 (5 bases). The CDR3 consists of 11 residues. Germline lookup yields CDR1 MNHEY and CDR2 SVGEGT. CDR3 coding DNA: TGTGCGTGCGGGCACGGCGAGACCCAGTACTTC. Its translation is CACGHGETQYF.

This clonotype has a handful of counts. This chain links TRBV5-1 with TRBJ2-1, with 11 bases matching TRBD2. The CDR3 is 16 residues long. The junction had 6 bases not matched to a gene; V was cut back by 1 base and J by 6 bases. The germline gives CDR1 SGHRS, CDR2 YFSETQ. CDR3: CASSLPGTSGSNEQFF. The CDR3 DNA follows: TGCGCCAGCAGCTTGCCCGGGACTAGCGGCTCCAATGAGCAGTTCTTC. Supplemented by reference TRBV5-1 and TRBJ2-1, the full variable domain reads KAGVTQTPRYLIKTRGQQVTLSCSPISGHRSVSWYQQTPGQGLQFLFEYFSETQRNKGNFPGRFSGRQFSNSRSEMNVSTLELGDSALYLCASSLPGTSGSNEQFFGPGTRLTVL.

The chain has TRBV7-2 and TRBJ2-1, with 7 bases lining up with TRBD2. Trimming took 5 bases from V and 9 from J; bases not matched to a gene: 13. Germline V gene data show CDR1 as SGHTA and CDR2 as FQGNSA. This CDR3 comprises 15 residues. The CDR3 protein is CASSAPPSGSGEQFF. As DNA, the CDR3 is TGTGCCAGCAGCGCCCCGCCTAGCGGTTCTGGTGAGCAGTTCTTC.

This clonotype appeared a few times. The V gene is TRBV6-5, the J gene TRBJ1-2; TRBD1 might be the D (6 bases). Germline V lookup: CDR1 MNHEY, CDR2 SVGAGI. V was trimmed by 6 bases and J by 1 base, leaving 15 bases between them. The CDR3 runs to 15 residues. The CDR3: CASSYTGTSNYGYTF. The CDR3 nucleotides are TGTGCCAGCAGCTATACCGGGACAAGTAACTATGGCTACACCTTC.

The rearrangement uses TRBV5-1 and TRBJ1-4, with D unclear. Germline values: CDR1 SGHRS, CDR2 YFSETQ. Trimming shortened V by 1 base and J by 4 bases, and 8 bases separated the two germline ends. This CDR3 is 14 amino acids long. The chain's CDR3 is CASSLSPVNEKLFF. The CDR3 DNA sequence: TGCGCCAGCAGCTTGAGTCCGGTTAATGAAAAACTGTTTTTT.

The V and J genes are TRBV5-4 and TRBJ2-7, with TRBD2 identical over 10 bases. V trimming: 2 bases; J trimming: 6 bases; junction bases outside the gene matches: 11. CDR3 length equals 16 residues. Germline assignment: CDR1 SGHNT and CDR2 YYREEE (reference sequence). The CDR3: CASSFGASGGPSEQYV. Here the CDR3 DNA reads TGTGCCAGCAGCTTTGGGGCTAGCGGGGGCCCTAGCGAGCAGTACGTC.

This clonotype has more than one count but fewer than ten. The rearrangement joins TRBV6-5 to TRBJ2-7; TRBD2 might be the D (5 bases). This CDR3 spans 15 amino acids. The V gene's germline CDR1 is MNHEY and CDR2 SVGAGI. V lost 0 bases and J 3 bases, leaving 12 bases between the germline ends. CDR3 loop: CASSYSMPDYYEQYV. The CDR3 bases are TGTGCCAGCAGTTACTCGATGCCCGACTACTACGAGCAGTACGTC.

This clonotype turned up a few times. The chain couples TRBV11-2 to TRBJ1-2; 10 nucleotides line up with TRBD1. Trimming took 5 bases from V and 4 from J; bases not matched to a gene: 4. This CDR3 region has 14 residues. Per the germline V gene, CDR1 is SGHAT and CDR2 is FQNNGV. This CDR3 is CASSRDRGSYGYTF. The CDR3 nucleotides read TGTGCCAGCAGCCGGGACAGGGGTAGCTATGGCTACACCTTC.

In this sample, this clonotype turned up many times. V usage is TRBV9 and J usage is TRBJ2-5; D might be TRBD1 or TRBD2, each matching 5 bases. There are 15 residues in the CDR3. The germline V and J ends were trimmed by 3 bases and 2 bases, with 14 bases remaining between them. Germline V CDR1 and CDR2: SGDLS, YYNGEE. The CDR3 reads CASSAPGTEQETQYF. In DNA form, the CDR3 reads TGTGCCAGCAGCGCACCTGGGACCGAACAAGAGACCCAGTACTTC.

This clonotype occurred a few times. This chain links TRBV29-1 with TRBJ2-1, with 7 bases identical to TRBD1. Trimming at V came to 6 bases and at J to 2 bases, leaving 7 bases not matched to a gene. The CDR3 runs 14 residues. Germline CDR1 SQVTM, CDR2 ANQGSEA. The CDR3 DNA is TGCAGCGTATCCGACAGGGACCCCTACAATGAGCAGTTCTTC. Translation: CSVSDRDPYNEQFF.

This chain joins TRBV28 and TRBJ2-1; possible D gene TRBD2, 6 bases. V was clipped by 4 bases and J by 7 bases, with 17 bases between them. Germline CDR1 is MDHEN and CDR2 is SYDVKM. The CDR3 contains 15 residues. The CDR3 protein is CASSSGLPFHNEQFF. The CDR3 DNA is TGTGCCAGCAGTTCGGGACTCCCTTTCCATAATGAGCAGTTCTTC.

The sample holds a few counts of this clonotype. This chain uses TRBV27 with TRBJ2-5; the D is unclear. Germline V gene data show CDR1 as MNHEY and CDR2 as SMNVEV (reference sequence). The V end was cut by 6 bases, the J end by 4 bases, with 15 bases between. The CDR3 is made up of 14 amino acids. CDR3 DNA: TGTGCCAGCAGCGAATATGCCGTCCCAGAGACCCAGTACTTC. Translation gives CASSEYAVPETQYF.

This clonotype has just a few counts. The DNA of the CDR3 is TGTGCCAGCAGCTTAGCCTCTTTCAACCGACAGAACTACGAGCAGTACGTC. It translates to CASSLASFNRQNYEQYV. V is TRBV7-2 and J is TRBJ2-7; tentative D call: TRBD1 (5 bases). The germline V gene encodes CDR1 SGHTA and CDR2 FQGNSA. The V gene lost 0 bases and the J gene lost 3 bases, with 18 bases spanning the gap. The CDR3 consists of 17 residues.

This clonotype has just a few counts. The chain combines TRBV20-1 with TRBJ1-1, with TRBD1 matching 8 bases. This CDR3 contains 13 residues. Germline values: CDR1 DFQATT, CDR2 SNEGSKA (reference sequence). The ends lost 3 bases at V and 10 bases at J; junction bases unmatched: 10. DNA of the CDR3: TGCAGTGCTAGTTTCAGTACAGGGGGTCGAGCTTTCTTT. This encodes CSASFSTGGRAFF.

V and J are TRBV5-1 and TRBJ2-1, with 9 bases identical to TRBD1. The J segment lost 6 bases and the V segment lost 4 bases, leaving 8 bases of the junction unmatched. The germline V gene encodes CDR1 SGHRS and CDR2 YFSETQ. The CDR3 is made up of 15 amino acids. In DNA, the CDR3 is TGCGCCAGCAGCGGGACGGGACAGGGCGGCAATGAGCAGTTCTTC. Encoded protein: CASSGTGQGGNEQFF.

The rearrangement joins TRBV12-3 or TRBV12-4 to TRBJ2-3, with 7 bases fitting TRBD2. The CDR3 is 15 amino acids. The V segment lost 8 bases and the J segment 2 bases; nucleotides outside the gene matches: 10. CDR3 region: CASSTTGTNTDTQYF. The CDR3, as DNA: TGTGCCAGCTCCACTACGGGGACTAACACAGATACGCAGTATTTT.

This clonotype was detected a few times. The chain recombines TRBV5-4 with TRBJ2-7; D not certain. CDR3 length: 14 residues. Trimming took off 0 bases at V and 0 bases at J, with 7 bases between the two ends. Germline assignment: CDR1 SGHNT and CDR2 YYREEE (reference sequence). CDR3 protein: CASSLDSRSYEQYF. The CDR3 nucleotides are TGTGCCAGCAGCTTGGACTCCCGCTCCTACGAGCAGTACTTC.

Many counts were recorded for this clonotype. Here the CDR3 reads CASSQATGQDEANVLTF. CDR3 nucleotides: TGTGCCAGCAGCCAGGCCACCGGACAGGACGAGGCCAACGTCCTGACTTTC. V gene TRBV3-1 combines with J gene TRBJ2-6; 7 bases line up with TRBD1. Germline CDR1 is LGHDT and CDR2 is YNNKEL (reference sequence). The CDR3 is 17 residues long. V trimming: 3 bases; J trimming: 6 bases; junction bases outside the gene matches: 11.

The V gene is TRBV6-5, the J gene TRBJ1-2; 8 bases align to TRBD1. Looked up from germline, CDR1 is MNHEY and CDR2 is SVGAGI. Trimming removed 0 bases from V and 4 bases from J; junction bases left unmatched: 4. This CDR3 has 15 amino acids. In nucleotides, the CDR3 is TGTGCCAGCAGTTACTCGGAACAGGGGGGCTATGGCTACACCTTC. This gives the protein CASSYSEQGGYGYTF.